This is a list of T cell receptor beta chains from one sample in a study of neurological immune-mediated disorders. TCRdb reprocessed the 5' RACE reads via MiXCR and lists one record per CDR3 protein. This table has 17,000 or so distinct CDR3 sequences, 2% to 3% appearing once. The sequenced material came from PBMCs. All receptors derive from a woman younger than 35 with multiple sclerosis. CDR3s include the opening cysteine and the closing phenylalanine or tryptophan. Each record gives: V gene, D gene, clone size, CDR3 length, J gene, CDR3 DNA, CDR3 protein. The D gene is left open where the match is weak. The size entry is marked missing in some rows and otherwise reads once, few, many or a size class.

V gene: TRBV12-3/TRBV12-4
D gene: -
clone size: few
CDR3 length: 19
J gene: TRBJ1-1
CDR3 DNA: TGTGCCAGCAGTTTTCTCCTCCTGGACCCGATCCTTTTGAACACTGAAGCTTTCTTT
CDR3 protein: CASSFLLLDPILLNTEAFF

V gene: TRBV10-3
D gene: TRBD1
clone size: many
CDR3 length: 14
J gene: TRBJ1-2
CDR3 DNA: TGTGCCATCAGCGGACAGGGCGCTAACTATGGCTACACCTTC
CDR3 protein: CAISGQGANYGYTF

V gene: TRBV3-1
D gene: -
clone size: many
CDR3 length: 12
J gene: TRBJ2-7
CDR3 DNA: TGTGCCAGCAGCGCCGGACAGAACGAGCAGTACTTC
CDR3 protein: CASSAGQNEQYF

V gene: TRBV7-8
D gene: -
clone size: many
CDR3 length: 15
J gene: TRBJ1-5
CDR3 DNA: TGTGCCAGCAGCTTAGAGCGGTTTAGCAATCAGCCCCAGCATTTT
CDR3 protein: CASSLERFSNQPQHF

V gene: TRBV12-3/TRBV12-4
D gene: TRBD2
clone size: -
CDR3 length: 15
J gene: TRBJ2-7
CDR3 DNA: TGTGCCAGCAGTTTACGGCGGGGGGGCTTGGGCGAGCAGTACTTC
CDR3 protein: CASSLRRGGLGEQYF

V gene: TRBV27
D gene: TRBD1
clone size: many
CDR3 length: 14
J gene: TRBJ1-2
CDR3 DNA: TGTGCCAGCAGTTTGAACAGGGGACCTTTTTCCTACACCTTC
CDR3 protein: CASSLNRGPFSYTF

V gene: TRBV3-1
D gene: TRBD2
clone size: many
CDR3 length: 16
J gene: TRBJ2-2
CDR3 DNA: TGTGCCAGCAGCCAGACGCGGGGGGGCCAATCCGGGGAGCTGTTTTTT
CDR3 protein: CASSQTRGGQSGELFF

V gene: TRBV7-9
D gene: TRBD2
clone size: many
CDR3 length: 16
J gene: TRBJ2-5
CDR3 DNA: TGTGCCAGCAGCTCCAGCGGGATCGGAGGGACTGAGACCCAGTACTTC
CDR3 protein: CASSSSGIGGTETQYF

V gene: TRBV7-9
D gene: -
clone size: many
CDR3 length: 14
J gene: TRBJ1-2
CDR3 DNA: TGTGCCAGCAGACAAGCGTCAGGGATCTATGGCTACACCTTC
CDR3 protein: CASRQASGIYGYTF

V gene: TRBV27
D gene: -
clone size: many
CDR3 length: 15
J gene: TRBJ2-3
CDR3 DNA: TGTGCCACCCAGAACTTAGCGGACGACACAGATACGCAGTATTTT
CDR3 protein: CATQNLADDTDTQYF

V gene: TRBV20-1
D gene: -
clone size: many
CDR3 length: 14
J gene: TRBJ1-1
CDR3 DNA: TGCAGTGCTAGAGGGGGGTATACGAACACTGAAGCTTTCTTT
CDR3 protein: CSARGGYTNTEAFF

V gene: TRBV10-3
D gene: -
clone size: many
CDR3 length: 16
J gene: TRBJ2-1
CDR3 DNA: TGTGCCATCAAGCCCGAACTAAAGACCCCCTACAATGAGCAGTTCTTC
CDR3 protein: CAIKPELKTPYNEQFF

V gene: TRBV28
D gene: -
clone size: many
CDR3 length: 15
J gene: TRBJ2-6
CDR3 DNA: TGTGCCAGCAGTTCACAGTTCTCTGGGGCCAACGTCCTGACTTTC
CDR3 protein: CASSSQFSGANVLTF

V gene: TRBV20-1
D gene: -
clone size: many
CDR3 length: 13
J gene: TRBJ2-3
CDR3 DNA: TGCAGTGCTAGATCCGGAAGGCCAGATACGCAGTATTTT
CDR3 protein: CSARSGRPDTQYF

V gene: TRBV20-1
D gene: -
clone size: many
CDR3 length: 11
J gene: TRBJ1-1
CDR3 DNA: TGCAGTGCTACGACCGACACTGAAGCTTTCTTT
CDR3 protein: CSATTDTEAFF

V gene: TRBV7-2
D gene: -
clone size: many
CDR3 length: 12
J gene: TRBJ1-2
CDR3 DNA: TGTGCCAGCAGCTTAGTGGGGCATGGCTACACCTTC
CDR3 protein: CASSLVGHGYTF

V gene: TRBV12-3/TRBV12-4
D gene: -
clone size: many
CDR3 length: 13
J gene: TRBJ1-2
CDR3 DNA: TGTGCCAGCAGTTTAGGGGGGATCTATGGCTACACCTTC
CDR3 protein: CASSLGGIYGYTF

V gene: TRBV20-1
D gene: TRBD1
clone size: many
CDR3 length: 13
J gene: TRBJ1-2
CDR3 DNA: TGCAGTCCCAAACAGGGGACTAGCTATGGCTACACCTTC
CDR3 protein: CSPKQGTSYGYTF

V gene: TRBV18
D gene: -
clone size: -
CDR3 length: 14
J gene: TRBJ2-5
CDR3 DNA: TGTGCCAGCTCACCACCCTCTCACCAAGAGACCCAGTACTTC
CDR3 protein: CASSPPSHQETQYF

V gene: TRBV5-1
D gene: -
clone size: many
CDR3 length: 16
J gene: TRBJ2-7
CDR3 DNA: TGCGCCAGCAGCTTGGACGCTAGGACGGGAACCTACGAGCAGTACTTC
CDR3 protein: CASSLDARTGTYEQYF

V gene: TRBV20-1
D gene: -
clone size: many
CDR3 length: 15
J gene: TRBJ2-3
CDR3 DNA: TGCAGTGCTGGGGACGAGATCTCTAGCACAGATACGCAGTATTTT
CDR3 protein: CSAGDEISSTDTQYF

V gene: TRBV3-1
D gene: -
clone size: many
CDR3 length: 14
J gene: TRBJ2-3
CDR3 DNA: TGTGCCAGCAGCCGCCTGGGGGTGGGAGATACGCAGTATTTT
CDR3 protein: CASSRLGVGDTQYF

V gene: TRBV12-3/TRBV12-4
D gene: -
clone size: many
CDR3 length: 13
J gene: TRBJ1-1
CDR3 DNA: TGTGCCAGCAGTGGACAGCGGAACACTGAAGCTTTCTTT
CDR3 protein: CASSGQRNTEAFF

V gene: TRBV6-5
D gene: TRBD1
clone size: many
CDR3 length: 16
J gene: TRBJ1-1
CDR3 DNA: TGTGCCAGCAGTCGTGGGACAGGGGTGGCGAACACTGAAGCTTTCTTT
CDR3 protein: CASSRGTGVANTEAFF

V gene: TRBV6-6
D gene: TRBD2
clone size: many
CDR3 length: 14
J gene: TRBJ2-1
CDR3 DNA: TGTGCCAGCTCTCAGCGGGGGCACGGAGATGAGCAGTTCTTC
CDR3 protein: CASSQRGHGDEQFF

V gene: TRBV28
D gene: -
clone size: many
CDR3 length: 14
J gene: TRBJ2-7
CDR3 DNA: TGTGCCAGCAGTTTCGTCAGCACGACCTACGAGCAGTACTTC
CDR3 protein: CASSFVSTTYEQYF

V gene: TRBV20-1
D gene: -
clone size: -
CDR3 length: 13
J gene: TRBJ2-5
CDR3 DNA: TGCAGTGCTATGGAGGGGACGGCGGAGACCCAGTACTTC
CDR3 protein: CSAMEGTAETQYF

V gene: TRBV7-2
D gene: TRBD2
clone size: many
CDR3 length: 16
J gene: TRBJ2-1
CDR3 DNA: TGTGCCAGCAGCTTACTCGGGACTAGCGGGAGCGATGAGCAGTTCTTC
CDR3 protein: CASSLLGTSGSDEQFF

V gene: TRBV10-2
D gene: TRBD2
clone size: medium-sized
CDR3 length: 18
J gene: TRBJ2-4
CDR3 DNA: TGCGCCAGCAGTGTAGCTAGCGGGGGGGCTGTAGCCAAAAACATTCAGTACTTC
CDR3 protein: CASSVASGGAVAKNIQYF

V gene: TRBV7-7
D gene: -
clone size: many
CDR3 length: 13
J gene: TRBJ2-1
CDR3 DNA: TGTGCTAGCAGCAGGACACGGGGAAATGAGCAGTTCTTC
CDR3 protein: CASSRTRGNEQFF

V gene: TRBV3-1
D gene: -
clone size: many
CDR3 length: 13
J gene: TRBJ1-1
CDR3 DNA: TGTGCCAGCAGCCAAGAATTCTCGGTGAAAGCTTTCTTT
CDR3 protein: CASSQEFSVKAFF

V gene: TRBV5-1
D gene: -
clone size: many
CDR3 length: 12
J gene: TRBJ2-3
CDR3 DNA: TGCGCCAGCAGCTTGGTCGGAGATACGCAGTATTTT
CDR3 protein: CASSLVGDTQYF

V gene: TRBV5-1
D gene: -
clone size: many
CDR3 length: 12
J gene: TRBJ2-2
CDR3 DNA: TGCGCCAGCAGCTCACCCAGGGGGGAGCTGTTTTTT
CDR3 protein: CASSSPRGELFF

V gene: TRBV9
D gene: -
clone size: many
CDR3 length: 15
J gene: TRBJ1-4
CDR3 DNA: TGTGCCAGCAGCGTAGAGCACAGCCTAAATGAAAAACTGTTTTTT
CDR3 protein: CASSVEHSLNEKLFF

V gene: TRBV29-1
D gene: -
clone size: many
CDR3 length: 14
J gene: TRBJ1-2
CDR3 DNA: TGCAGCGTTGAGCAGGACCCTGTAACCTATGGCTACACCTTC
CDR3 protein: CSVEQDPVTYGYTF

V gene: TRBV11-2
D gene: -
clone size: many
CDR3 length: 17
J gene: TRBJ2-7
CDR3 DNA: TGTGCCAGCAGCTTAGATTCCAGGACAGAAATCTCCTACGAGCAGTACTTC
CDR3 protein: CASSLDSRTEISYEQYF

V gene: TRBV7-2
D gene: TRBD1
clone size: many
CDR3 length: 17
J gene: TRBJ2-4
CDR3 DNA: TGTGCCAGCAGCCCGAGATGGACAGGGTTAGCCAAAAACATTCAGTACTTC
CDR3 protein: CASSPRWTGLAKNIQYF

V gene: TRBV5-1
D gene: TRBD2
clone size: many
CDR3 length: 17
J gene: TRBJ2-1
CDR3 DNA: TGCGCCAGCAGCTTACGACCCGGGACTAGCGGATACAATGAGCAGTTCTTC
CDR3 protein: CASSLRPGTSGYNEQFF

V gene: TRBV2
D gene: TRBD2
clone size: many
CDR3 length: 13
J gene: TRBJ2-5
CDR3 DNA: TGTGCCAGCAGACTACTAGCGGGGGAGACCCAGTACTTC
CDR3 protein: CASRLLAGETQYF

V gene: TRBV10-3
D gene: TRBD1
clone size: many
CDR3 length: 15
J gene: TRBJ1-1
CDR3 DNA: TGTGCCATCAGTGATGCCCAGGGGGCGAACACTGAAGCTTTCTTT
CDR3 protein: CAISDAQGANTEAFF

V gene: TRBV20-1
D gene: TRBD2
clone size: many
CDR3 length: 15
J gene: TRBJ2-1
CDR3 DNA: TGCAGTGCTAGAGAGTTAGCGGGATTAATCAATGAGCAGTTCTTC
CDR3 protein: CSARELAGLINEQFF

V gene: TRBV7-2
D gene: -
clone size: few
CDR3 length: 15
J gene: TRBJ2-2
CDR3 DNA: TGTGCCAGCAGCTTCCGGGCCCTAAACACCGGGGAGCTGTTTTTT
CDR3 protein: CASSFRALNTGELFF

V gene: TRBV20-1
D gene: -
clone size: -
CDR3 length: 13
J gene: TRBJ2-2
CDR3 DNA: TGCAGTGCTATGGAGGGGGCACCCGGGGAGCTGTTTTTT
CDR3 protein: CSAMEGAPGELFF

V gene: TRBV12-3/TRBV12-4
D gene: TRBD1
clone size: few
CDR3 length: 16
J gene: TRBJ1-5
CDR3 DNA: TGTGCCAGCAGTTTATCTTGGACAGGTAGCAATCAGCCCCAGAATTTT
CDR3 protein: CASSLSWTGSNQPQNF

V gene: TRBV7-6
D gene: -
clone size: medium-sized
CDR3 length: 13
J gene: TRBJ2-2
CDR3 DNA: TGTGCCAGCAGCGTGACAGGATTCGGGGAGCTGTTTTTT
CDR3 protein: CASSVTGFGELFF

V gene: TRBV20-1
D gene: TRBD2
clone size: many
CDR3 length: 15
J gene: TRBJ2-5
CDR3 DNA: TGCAGTGCTGCCGGTAAAGCGGGGATCGGAGAGACCCAGTACTTC
CDR3 protein: CSAAGKAGIGETQYF

V gene: TRBV29-1
D gene: TRBD2
clone size: many
CDR3 length: 14
J gene: TRBJ2-4
CDR3 DNA: TGCAGCGTTGGGGGACTAGCGGGGAAGAACATTCAGTACTTC
CDR3 protein: CSVGGLAGKNIQYF

V gene: TRBV5-1
D gene: -
clone size: many
CDR3 length: 13
J gene: TRBJ1-2
CDR3 DNA: TGCGCCAGCAGCTTGGTGGCAGGTGATGGCTACACCTTC
CDR3 protein: CASSLVAGDGYTF

V gene: TRBV20-1
D gene: -
clone size: many
CDR3 length: 14
J gene: TRBJ2-3
CDR3 DNA: TGCAGTGCTAGACCGGACTTAAGCACAGATACGCAGTATTTT
CDR3 protein: CSARPDLSTDTQYF

V gene: TRBV7-9
D gene: TRBD2
clone size: many
CDR3 length: 16
J gene: TRBJ2-7
CDR3 DNA: TGTGCCAGCACCCCCCCGCGGGGGGTTCGTACCTACGAGCAGTACTTC
CDR3 protein: CASTPPRGVRTYEQYF